Following are 30 T cell receptor beta chains from one sample sequenced in a study of blood T cell repertoires in COVID-19. Sequencing was performed with immunoSEQ multiplex PCR; in TCRdb, only in-frame clones are kept and a portion is missing. Of roughly 150,000 clones listed, approximately 84% are singletons. Material: peripheral blood. Source of these receptors: a woman older than 75 with COVID-19, enrolled during active disease.

The chain combines TRBV11-2 with TRBJ2-5; D perhaps matches TRBD1 (6 bases). The CDR3 consists of 14 residues. V was trimmed by 5 bases and J by 4 bases, leaving 14 bases between them. The germline CDR1 and CDR2 sequences are SGHAT and FQNNGV. The CDR3 protein is CASSIRGPAETQYF. The CDR3, as DNA: TGTGCCAGCAGCATCAGGGGACCAGCAGAGACCCAGTACTTC.

The chain employs TRBV2 and TRBJ2-7; TRBD1 agrees at 8 bases. With V trimmed by 6 bases and J by 5 bases, 9 bases remained unmatched. Germline V CDR1 and CDR2: SNHLY, FYNNEI. The CDR3 sequence is 14 residues long. CDR3 sequence: CASSPDRVRNEQYF. The CDR3 nucleotides read TGTGCCAGCAGCCCGGACAGGGTGAGGAACGAGCAGTACTTC.

V usage is TRBV7-2 and J usage is TRBJ1-4, with D possibly being TRBD1 (5 bases). This CDR3 comprises 16 residues. Trimming removed 5 bases from V and 10 bases from J, with 23 bases in between. The V gene's germline CDR1 is SGHTA and CDR2 FQGNSA. The CDR3 bases are TGTGCCAGCAGCCCTGGGGCAGACTTACAATGGAGAAAACTGTTTTTT. This codes for CASSPGADLQWRKLFF.

Here the CDR3 DNA reads TGTGCCAGCAAGACAGGGGCTGGTTCTCAGCCCCAGCATTTT. Amino acid sequence: CASKTGAGSQPQHF. The chain links TRBV2 to TRBJ1-5; 8 bases match TRBD1. The CDR3 spans 14 residues. Unmatched junction bases numbered 8, after V lost 7 bases and J lost 6 bases. Germline lookup yields CDR1 SNHLY and CDR2 FYNNEI.

The table lists this clone with a few counts. This chain joins TRBV27 and TRBJ1-3; the match to TRBD1 covers 7 bases. Germline V CDR1 and CDR2: MNHEY, SMNVEV (reference sequence). With V trimmed by 3 bases and J by 4 bases, 6 bases remained unmatched. The CDR3 has 15 residues. The CDR3: CASSFRGGNGNTIYF. The CDR3 region has the DNA TGTGCCAGCAGTTTTCGAGGGGGCAACGGAAACACCATATATTTT.

The chain recombines TRBV7-3 with TRBJ2-1; perhaps TRBD2 as D (5 bases). The CDR3 covers 15 residues. The ends were cut back, 2 bases at V and 0 bases at J, with 8 bases in the middle. The germline CDR1 and CDR2 sequences are SGHTA and FQGTGA. The CDR3 is CASSLPAGSYNEQFF. The DNA for the CDR3 is TGTGCCAGCAGCTTACCGGCGGGCTCCTACAATGAGCAGTTCTTC.

The rearrangement links TRBV28 to TRBJ2-2; no definite D call. The CDR3 has 15 amino acids. Germline V gene sequence: CDR1 MDHEN, CDR2 SYDVKM. Trimming left V 10 bases short and J 3 bases short, with 18 bases between. The CDR3 DNA reads TGTGCCACCTCCCTCAGGTGGGCCGACACCGGGGAGCTGTTTTTT. Encoded protein: CATSLRWADTGELFF. The full variable domain, in which reference TRBV28 and TRBJ2-2 provide the parts outside the CDR3, is DVKVTQSSRYLVKRTGEKVFLECVQDMDHENMFWYRQDPGLGLRLIYFSYDVKMKEKGDIPEGYSVSREKKERFSLILESASTNQTSMYLCATSLRWADTGELFFGEGSRLTVL.

The rearrangement joins TRBV18 to TRBJ1-3; D unclear. The V end lost 3 bases, the J end lost 6 bases, and 9 bases lay between the germline ends. The germline CDR1 and CDR2 sequences are KGHSH and LQKENI. The CDR3 runs to 13 residues. The CDR3 sequence is CASSPAAENTIYF. As DNA, the CDR3 is TGTGCCAGCTCACCCGCGGCGGAAAACACCATATATTTT.

The chain has TRBV19 and TRBJ1-2; TRBD1 is a possible D gene (5 bases). Germline values: CDR1 LNHDA, CDR2 SQIVND (reference sequence). The CDR3 length is 14 residues. Trimming took 4 bases from V and 4 from J, leaving 13 bases between them. CDR3 sequence (DNA): TGTGCCAGTAGTACGACAGTGACCCTCTATGGCTACACCTTC. Its translation: CASSTTVTLYGYTF.

Comment on this clone: The identical CDR3 is also encoded by other nucleotide sequences in the sample. The rearrangement joins TRBV19 to TRBJ2-1, with 7 bases that match TRBD1. The V gene's germline CDR1 is LNHDA and CDR2 SQIVND (reference sequence). The CDR3 totals 14 residues. V lost 6 bases, J lost 0 bases, and 2 bases stayed unmatched. Here the CDR3 DNA reads TGTGCCAGTAGCAGGGACAGCTCCTACAATGAGCAGTTCTTC. It codes for CASSRDSSYNEQFF.

The rearrangement joins TRBV5-1 to TRBJ2-7, with D possibly TRBD1 on 6 matching bases. The V gene lost 2 bases and the J gene lost 0 bases, with 9 bases spanning the gap. Germline CDR1 reads SGHRS; CDR2 reads YFSETQ. CDR3 length equals 14 residues. Here the CDR3 DNA reads TGCGCCAGCAGCTTTTCAGGGGACTCCTACGAGCAGTACTTC. Its protein is CASSFSGDSYEQYF.

The J gene is TRBJ2-1, the V gene TRBV6-4; 7 bases map to TRBD2. Trimming at V came to 6 bases and at J to 2 bases, leaving 7 bases not matched to a gene. The germline gives CDR1 MRHNA, CDR2 SNTAGT. This CDR3 comprises 15 residues. CDR3 sequence: CASSLSGATYNEQFF. CDR3 coding DNA: TGTGCCAGCAGCTTAAGCGGGGCCACCTACAATGAGCAGTTCTTC.

This chain uses TRBV7-8 with TRBJ2-7; 8 bases map to TRBD1. V lost 5 bases and J lost 6; bases outside the gene matches: 6. CDR1 and CDR2 (germline): SGHVS, FQNEAQ. The CDR3 covers 13 residues. The CDR3 DNA reads TGTGCCAGCAGCGTGAAAACAGGGGGCGAGCAGTACTTC. Amino acid sequence: CASSVKTGGEQYF.

This clone was found once. This rearrangement joins TRBV2 to TRBJ2-7; perhaps TRBD2 as D (6 bases). V was clipped by 5 bases and J by 7 bases, with 27 bases between them. Germline V lookup: CDR1 SNHLY, CDR2 FYNNEI. The CDR3 is made up of 17 amino acids. CDR3 DNA sequence: TGTGCCAGCAGTCAAAGCCCCGGCGGGGCCCTAGTATCGGAGCAGTACTTC. This translates into CASSQSPGGALVSEQYF. Full variable domain (missing parts from reference TRBV2 and TRBJ2-7): EPEVTQTPSHQVTQMGQEVILRCVPISNHLYFYWYRQILGQKVEFLVSFYNNEISEKSEIFDDQFSVERPDGSNFTLKIRSTKLEDSAMYFCASSQSPGGALVSEQYFGPGTRLTVT.

The chain carries TRBV2 and TRBJ1-6, with 9 positions matching TRBD1. The CDR3 extends over 14 amino acids. Trimming at V came to 6 bases and at J to 8 bases, leaving 5 bases not matched to a gene. CDR1 SNHLY and CDR2 FYNNEI come from the germline V gene. The CDR3 sequence is CASRRQGGDSPLHF. The CDR3 nucleotides are TGTGCCAGCAGACGACAGGGGGGGGATTCACCCCTCCACTTT.

This clone was found a few times. V usage is TRBV6-1 and J usage is TRBJ1-1; tentative D call: TRBD1 (5 bases). V lost 1 base and J lost 4, with 16 bases in between. The CDR3 contains 16 residues. Germline V CDR1 and CDR2: MNHNS, SASEGT. Written as DNA, the CDR3 is TGTGCCAGCAGTGAAGGGTTCCAGGGTTTCGGCACTGAAGCTTTCTTT. This sequence encodes CASSEGFQGFGTEAFF.

This chain uses TRBV28 with TRBJ1-5, with D tentatively TRBD1 (6 bases). Germline CDR1 reads MDHEN; CDR2 reads SYDVKM. Trimming removed 3 bases at V and 1 base at J, with 13 bases between. CDR3 size: 16 residues. The CDR3 nucleotides are TGTGCCAGCAGTTTCCCCGGACAGACCAGCAATCAGCCCCAGCATTTT. Amino acid sequence: CASSFPGQTSNQPQHF. Filled out from reference TRBV28 and TRBJ1-5, the complete variable domain reads DVKVTQSSRYLVKRTGEKVFLECVQDMDHENMFWYRQDPGLGLRLIYFSYDVKMKEKGDIPEGYSVSREKKERFSLILESASTNQTSMYLCASSFPGQTSNQPQHFGDGTRLSIL.

This chain joins TRBV10-2 and TRBJ2-5; 7 bases are a match to TRBD1. With 5 bases clipped from V and 5 bases from J, the junction kept 5 bases outside the gene matches. Per germline, CDR1 WSHSY and CDR2 SAAADI. The CDR3 length is 13 residues. For the CDR3, the DNA is TGCGCCAGCAGTCCAGGGGGATTGGAGACCCAGTACTTC. This sequence encodes CASSPGGLETQYF.

V and J are TRBV5-1 and TRBJ1-1, with D possibly matching TRBD1 (5 bases). Trimming removed 2 bases at V and 4 bases at J, with 15 bases between. CDR1 is SGHRS and CDR2 is YFSETQ in the germline V gene. This CDR3 has 15 amino acids. The CDR3: CASSLQWDSGTEAFF. DNA of the CDR3: TGCGCCAGCAGCTTACAGTGGGACTCAGGCACTGAAGCTTTCTTT.

The J gene is TRBJ2-7, the V gene TRBV2; D uncertain. The germline V gene encodes CDR1 SNHLY and CDR2 FYNNEI. Trimming took 5 bases from V and 4 from J, leaving 15 bases between them. This CDR3 region has 14 residues. The CDR3 loop is CASSLRTTPYEQYF. In DNA, the CDR3 is TGTGCCAGCAGTTTAAGAACGACTCCTTACGAGCAGTACTTC.

This chain uses TRBV10-3 with TRBJ2-7; 8 positions agree with TRBD1. This CDR3 is built from 14 residues. Germline V gives CDR1 ENHRY, CDR2 SYGVKD. V was pared by 2 bases and J by 6 bases, with 6 bases of the junction left unmatched. The CDR3 bases are TGTGCCATCAGTGAGGTACAGGGGGTGGGCGAGCAGTACTTC. This sequence encodes CAISEVQGVGEQYF.

The rearrangement joins TRBV27 to TRBJ2-5, with 8 bases aligning to TRBD1. The length of the CDR3 is 14 residues. Trimming cost V 6 bases and J 5 bases; bases outside gene matches: 8. Germline V CDR1 and CDR2: MNHEY, SMNVEV (reference sequence). In DNA form, the CDR3 reads TGTGCCAGCAGGGCCCAGGGGGCTCGGGAGACCCAGTACTTC. Protein: CASRAQGARETQYF.

This rearrangement joins TRBV29-1 to TRBJ2-2, with 9 bases aligning to TRBD1. Germline CDR1 reads SQVTM; CDR2 reads ANQGSEA. The CDR3 has 14 residues. Germline trimming cut 6 bases from V and 3 bases from J; bases unmatched to any gene: 5. The CDR3 reads CSVGQGTYTGELFF. The CDR3 region has the DNA TGCAGCGTAGGACAGGGGACTTACACCGGGGAGCTGTTTTTT.

The chain combines TRBV10-2 with TRBJ2-1; TRBD2 aligns across 12 bases. The CDR3 extends over 17 amino acids. The trim removed 0 bases at V and 5 bases at J, leaving 5 bases unmatched. Germline V gene data show CDR1 as WSHSY and CDR2 as SAAADI. The CDR3, as DNA: TGCGCCAGCAGTGAGTCTAAGGGACTAGCGGGTAACAATGAGCAGTTCTTC. Translation gives CASSESKGLAGNNEQFF.

This rearrangement joins TRBV19 to TRBJ2-6, with 9 bases lining up with TRBD1. V shed 4 bases and J 1 base; nucleotides not matched to a gene: 23. In germline, CDR1 is LNHDA, CDR2 SQIVND (reference sequence). This CDR3 is built from 23 residues. Written as DNA, the CDR3 is TGTGCCAGTAGTAACCCCAATCCTGACCTAACCGGGACAGGGAGATCTGGGGCCAACGTCCTGACTTTC. Translating gives CASSNPNPDLTGTGRSGANVLTF.

The rearrangement links TRBV11-1 to TRBJ2-3, with TRBD2 matching over 7 bases. The V gene's germline CDR1 is SGHAT and CDR2 FQDESV (reference sequence). The CDR3 loop spans 14 amino acids. J lost 12 bases, V lost 5 bases, and 14 bases had no gene match. This chain's CDR3 is CASSPYTGLGEQYF. In DNA form, the CDR3 reads TGTGCCAGCAGCCCTTACACCGGACTAGGAGAACAGTATTTT.

This rearrangement joins TRBV9 to TRBJ2-6; D gene unclear. The germline CDR1 and CDR2 sequences are SGDLS and YYNGEE. V lost 0 bases and J lost 3, with 4 bases in between. The CDR3 length is 14 residues. CDR3 coding DNA: TGTGCCAGCAGCGTAGATCGTGGGGCCAACGTCCTGACTTTC. Translated: CASSVDRGANVLTF.

This clone was observed a few times. V usage is TRBV27 and J usage is TRBJ2-1; 8 positions match TRBD1. CDR3 length: 14 amino acids. The germline V gene encodes CDR1 MNHEY and CDR2 SMNVEV (reference sequence). V was clipped by 5 bases and J by 5 bases; unmatched bases: 5. CDR3 sequence reads: CASSPRTGNNEQFF. As DNA, the CDR3 is TGTGCCAGCAGTCCAAGGACAGGGAACAATGAGCAGTTCTTC.

The rearrangement uses TRBV4-1 and TRBJ2-5, with 15 positions matching TRBD2. This CDR3 region has 16 residues. The V and J ends lost 4 bases and 5 bases, in that order; junction bases with no gene match: 5. Germline lookup yields CDR1 MGHRA and CDR2 YSYEKL. CDR3 sequence reads: CASSLWTSGRDETQYF. The CDR3, as DNA: TGCGCCAGCAGCCTTTGGACTAGCGGGAGGGATGAGACCCAGTACTTC.

V is TRBV5-4 and J is TRBJ2-3, with 13 nucleotides matching TRBD2. Germline V gives CDR1 SGHNT, CDR2 YYREEE (reference sequence). V lost 4 bases, J lost 6 bases, and 5 bases stayed unmatched. There are 15 residues in the CDR3. In DNA, the CDR3 is TGTGCCAGCAGCGGGGGACTAGCGGGATGGGATACGCAGTATTTT. This translates into CASSGGLAGWDTQYF. Full variable domain (remainder filled in from reference TRBV5-4 and TRBJ2-3): ETGVTQSPTHLIKTRGQQVTLRCSSQSGHNTVSWYQQALGQGPQFIFQYYREEENGRGNFPPRFSGLQFPNYSSELNVNALELDDSALYLCASSGGLAGWDTQYFGPGTRLTVL.